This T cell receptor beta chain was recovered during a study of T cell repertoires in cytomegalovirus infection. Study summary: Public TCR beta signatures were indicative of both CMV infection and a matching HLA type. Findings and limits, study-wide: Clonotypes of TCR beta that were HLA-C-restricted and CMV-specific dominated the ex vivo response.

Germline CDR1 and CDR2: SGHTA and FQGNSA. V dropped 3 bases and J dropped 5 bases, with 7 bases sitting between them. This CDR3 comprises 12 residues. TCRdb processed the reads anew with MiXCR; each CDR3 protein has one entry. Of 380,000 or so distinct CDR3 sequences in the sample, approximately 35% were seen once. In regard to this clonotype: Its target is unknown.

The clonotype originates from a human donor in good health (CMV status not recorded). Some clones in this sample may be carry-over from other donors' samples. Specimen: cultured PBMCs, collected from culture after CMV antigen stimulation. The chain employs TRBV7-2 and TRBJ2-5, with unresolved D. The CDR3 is CASSFFRETQYF. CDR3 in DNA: TGTGCCAGCAGCTTTTTTCGGGAGACCCAGTACTTC.